One sample yielded the 20 T cell receptor beta chains listed below, sequenced in a study of blood T cell repertoires in COVID-19. Clones were sequenced by immunoSEQ multiplex PCR, and TCRdb holds only the in-frame ones, with some missing. The profile covers tens of thousands of clones, with roughly 88% appearing a single time and around 4.8% taken by the ten largest. The sequenced sample consisted of peripheral blood. These TCRs come from a man in his sixties with acute or convalescent COVID-19.

V usage is TRBV4-2 and J usage is TRBJ1-3, with D perhaps TRBD1 (5 bases). Germline V gene sequence: CDR1 LGHNA, CDR2 YNFKEQ. V was shortened by 3 bases and J by 0 bases, with 18 bases between the two germline ends. The CDR3 is 18 amino acids. CDR3 DNA: TGTGCCAGCAGCCAGTCCCCCCGGGGGAGCCTCTCTGGAAACACCATATATTTT. Translated: CASSQSPRGSLSGNTIYF.

The chain couples TRBV2 to TRBJ2-7; 9 bases are shared with TRBD2. The V and J ends lost 5 bases and 2 bases, in that order; junction bases with no gene match: 7. In germline, CDR1 is SNHLY, CDR2 FYNNEI. The CDR3 length is 15 residues. The CDR3 sequence: CASSLGTSQTYEQYF. The CDR3 nucleotides read TGTGCCAGCAGTCTGGGGACTAGCCAAACCTACGAGCAGTACTTC.

This chain uses TRBV29-1 with TRBJ1-1, with 8 bases lining up with TRBD1. This CDR3 is 16 amino acids long. V was clipped by 7 bases and J by 4 bases; unmatched bases: 17. Germline lookup yields CDR1 SQVTM and CDR2 ANQGSEA. The CDR3 here is CSGSKGSGGGGTEAFF. Here the CDR3 DNA reads TGCAGCGGATCCAAAGGTTCAGGGGGCGGGGGCACTGAAGCTTTCTTT.

This chain links TRBV23-1 with TRBJ2-2; 8 nucleotides line up with TRBD1. TRBV23-1 is labeled an ORF, and its function is uncertain. With 0 bases clipped from V and 1 base from J, the junction kept 4 bases outside the gene matches. CDR3 length: 17 amino acids. The CDR3 DNA follows: TGCGCCAGCAGTCAATCGCCCAGGGGGCTGAACACCGGGGAGCTGTTTTTT. Its translation: CASSQSPRGLNTGELFF.

This clone was counted a few times. The chain combines TRBV18 with TRBJ2-7; 9 nucleotides line up with TRBD1. This CDR3 has 13 residues. Per the germline V gene, CDR1 is KGHSH and CDR2 is LQKENI. V shed 3 bases and J 7 bases; nucleotides not matched to a gene: 4. In DNA, the CDR3 is TGTGCCAGCTCACCGGGACAGGGTGGGGAGCAGTACTTC. The encoded protein is CASSPGQGGEQYF. The full variable domain, with the rest looked up from reference TRBV18 and TRBJ2-7, is NAGVMQNPRHLVRRRGQEARLRCSPMKGHSHVYWYRQLPEEGLKFMVYLQKENIIDESGMPKERFSAEFPKEGPSILRIQQVVRGDSAAYFCASSPGQGGEQYFGPGTRLTVT.

V usage is TRBV6-2 or TRBV6-3 and J usage is TRBJ2-7, with 8 bases fitting TRBD2. Germline V gives CDR1 MNHEY, CDR2 SVGEGT. J gave up 4 bases and V 5 bases, and 13 bases lay outside the gene matches. The CDR3 totals 16 residues. The CDR3 is CASSHPLAGGSYEQYF. The CDR3 DNA reads TGTGCCAGCAGTCATCCTCTCGCGGGAGGATCGTACGAGCAGTACTTC.

The chain employs TRBV7-2 and TRBJ2-4; maybe TRBD1 (6 bases). The CDR3 loop spans 14 amino acids. The V gene lost 1 base and the J gene lost 7 bases, with 11 bases spanning the gap. Germline CDR1 is SGHTA and CDR2 is FQGNSA. The CDR3 region is CASSLGSQGNIQYF. The CDR3 DNA is TGTGCCAGCAGCTTAGGCAGCCAGGGGAACATTCAGTACTTC.

The chain carries TRBV28 and TRBJ1-5; no clear D. Germline lookup yields CDR1 MDHEN and CDR2 SYDVKM. The CDR3 is made up of 14 amino acids. Deletions cut 8 bases from V and 2 bases from J, with 13 bases between. The CDR3 nucleotides are TGTGCCAGCCTTTTAGGAGGTGGCAATCAGCCCCAGCATTTT. Its translation: CASLLGGGNQPQHF.

The V gene is TRBV5-1, the J gene TRBJ2-3; TRBD1 matches 7 bases. After removal of 4 bases from V and 2 bases from J, the junction contained 13 bases not matched to a gene. This CDR3 is 17 amino acids long. The germline CDR1 and CDR2 sequences are SGHRS and YFSETQ. In DNA, the CDR3 is TGCGCCAGCAGCATAAGGACAGGACGCGGAACCACAGATACGCAGTATTTT. This gives the protein CASSIRTGRGTTDTQYF.

The rearrangement joins TRBV19 to TRBJ2-1; D unresolved. The CDR3 consists of 13 residues. Germline-derived CDR1 and CDR2 are LNHDA and SQIVND (reference sequence). The V gene lost 3 bases and the J gene lost 5 bases, with 8 bases spanning the gap. The DNA of the CDR3 is TGTGCCAGTAGTATTAGAATCAACAATGAGCAGTTCTTC. This gives the protein CASSIRINNEQFF. The entire variable domain, with the rest obtained from reference TRBV19 and TRBJ2-1, is as follows: DGGITQSPKYLFRKEGQNVTLSCEQNLNHDAMYWYRQDPGQGLRLIYYSQIVNDFQKGDIAEGYSVSREKKESFPLTVTSAQKNPTAFYLCASSIRINNEQFFGPGTRLTVL.

The chain couples TRBV7-9 to TRBJ2-2, with unresolved D. V lost 5 bases and J lost 7, with 17 bases in between. In germline, CDR1 is SEHNR, CDR2 FQNEAQ (reference sequence). The CDR3 has 15 residues. This CDR3 is CASSNFQLGVGELFF. CDR3 DNA: TGTGCCAGCAGCAACTTTCAATTGGGCGTCGGGGAGCTGTTTTTT. Full variable domain (rest looked up from reference TRBV7-9 and TRBJ2-2): DTGVSQNPRHKITKRGQNVTFRCDPISEHNRLYWYRQTLGQGPEFLTYFQNEAQLEKSRLLSDRFSAERPKGSFSTLEIQRTEQGDSAMYLCASSNFQLGVGELFFGEGSRLTVL.

The chain uses TRBV5-1 and TRBJ2-6, with a tentative D call TRBD1 (5 bases). V was pared by 4 bases and J by 0 bases, with 14 bases between. This CDR3 is 17 amino acids long. Per the germline V gene, CDR1 is SGHRS and CDR2 is YFSETQ. The CDR3 bases are TGCGCCAGCAGCCGCAGGGCCGTTGACTCTGGGGCCAACGTCCTGACTTTC. This codes for CASSRRAVDSGANVLTF.

The chain combines TRBV28 with TRBJ2-7; 7 bases fit TRBD1. CDR3 length: 16 amino acids. Germline V gene data show CDR1 as MDHEN and CDR2 as SYDVKM. Trimming removed 2 bases from V and 2 bases from J; junction bases left unmatched: 9. The CDR3 nucleotides read TGTGCCAGCAGTTTACCTGGGACAGTCTCTACCTACGAGCAGTACTTC. Amino acids: CASSLPGTVSTYEQYF.

The gene calls are TRBV21-1 and TRBJ2-7; TRBD1 is the table's D call and was not checked against the DNA. TRBV21-1 is a listed pseudogene. The CDR3 is made up of 15 amino acids. This chain's CDR3 is CASRRGPRRSYEQYF. CDR3 DNA sequence: TGTGCCAGCAGGAGGGGGCCGCGTCGATCCTACGAGCAGTACTTC.

J is TRBJ2-2 and V is TRBV5-6; D not resolved. Germline V gene lookup returns CDR1 SGHDT and CDR2 YYEEEE. The CDR3 spans 13 residues. Trimming removed 2 bases from V and 4 bases from J, with 6 bases in between. CDR3 nucleotide sequence: TGTGCCAGCAGCTTTGTCAGCACCGGGGAGCTGTTTTTT. It is translated as CASSFVSTGELFF.

This sequence joins TRBV28 and TRBJ2-1, with 14 positions matching TRBD2. Germline loops: CDR1 MDHEN, CDR2 SYDVKM. The CDR3 totals 19 residues. The junction had 11 bases not matched to a gene; V was cut back by 5 bases and J by 2 bases. The CDR3 spells CASSGKPGTSGSTYNEQFF. The DNA for the CDR3 is TGTGCCAGCAGTGGGAAACCGGGGACTAGCGGGAGTACCTACAATGAGCAGTTCTTC.

This sequence joins TRBV5-1 and TRBJ1-4, with TRBD1 matching over 7 bases. CDR3 length: 16 residues. V lost 4 bases and J lost 3; bases outside the gene matches: 9. Germline V CDR1 and CDR2: SGHRS, YFSETQ. CDR3 amino acids: CASSRGQARANEKLFF. Here the CDR3 DNA reads TGCGCCAGCAGCCGCGGACAGGCCCGGGCTAATGAAAAACTGTTTTTT.

This chain joins TRBV9 and TRBJ2-7; 7 nucleotides align to TRBD2. The CDR3 has 12 residues. Trimming took 7 bases from V and 3 from J; bases not matched to a gene: 4. CDR1 is SGDLS and CDR2 is YYNGEE in the germline V gene. CDR3 loop: CASGRADYEQYF. The CDR3 nucleotides read TGTGCCAGCGGGAGGGCCGACTACGAGCAGTACTTC.

This chain joins TRBV28 and TRBJ1-2; D not certain. Germline loops: CDR1 MDHEN, CDR2 SYDVKM. V lost 7 bases to trimming and J lost 4 bases, with 13 bases between them. This CDR3 region has 13 residues. The CDR3 DNA reads as TGTGCCAGCACCGCAGGCAGGTTCTATGGCTACACCTTC. Residues: CASTAGRFYGYTF.

The chain joins TRBV6-1 to TRBJ1-1, with D possibly being TRBD1 (5 bases). The CDR3 is 18 residues long. The V and J ends lost 0 bases and 2 bases respectively, with 19 bases between them. Germline-derived CDR1 and CDR2 are MNHNS and SASEGT. The CDR3 bases are TGTGCCAGCAGTGAAGCGCATGGGGGTTCGGCGGGAAACACTGAAGCTTTCTTT. This sequence encodes CASSEAHGGSAGNTEAFF.